This is a list of T cell receptor beta chains from one sample in a study of OX40 agonist ivuxolimab in advanced cancers. Measured with immunoSEQ multiplex PCR; TCRdb has only the in-frame clones, and not every one. This table holds 65,000 to 95,000 clones, 85% to 95% found once. The source was CD4+ or CD8+ T cells sorted from blood, collected in a trial of the OX40 agonist ivuxolimab. The receptors shown here come from an adult with an advanced solid tumor such as melanoma, head and neck, liver or kidney cancer. Each CDR3 is given with its conserved first and last residue. D genes are given only for firm matches. Where a row states a size, it is once, few, many or the class of an expanded clone; other rows omit it.

V gene: TRBV28; clone size: -; J gene: TRBJ2-7; D gene: -; CDR3 DNA: TGTGCCAGCAGTTCGGGGGCTATAAACGAGCAGTACTTC; CDR3 protein: CASSSGAINEQYF
V gene: TRBV7-2; clone size: -; J gene: TRBJ2-5; D gene: TRBD2; CDR3 DNA: TGTGCCAGCAGCTTAATAGCGGGAGGTGGGGAGACCCAGTACTTC; CDR3 protein: CASSLIAGGGETQYF
V gene: TRBV7-7; clone size: once; J gene: TRBJ2-2; D gene: -; CDR3 DNA: TGTGCTAGCAGCCCAGACACTAGAACCGGGGAGCTGTTTTTT; CDR3 protein: CASSPDTRTGELFF
V gene: TRBV5-5; clone size: -; J gene: TRBJ1-1; D gene: TRBD1; CDR3 DNA: TGTGCCAGCAGCTACGGACAGGGGGCGCCGATTGAAGCTTTCTTT; CDR3 protein: CASSYGQGAPIEAFF
V gene: TRBV28; clone size: -; J gene: TRBJ2-7; D gene: TRBD1; CDR3 DNA: TGTGCCCGCAGGGGGACAGGGGGCGGGGGCGGACGTTTC; CDR3 protein: CARRGTGGGGGRF
V gene: TRBV7-2; clone size: -; J gene: TRBJ2-7; D gene: TRBD2; CDR3 DNA: TGTGCCAGCAGCTTAGAACGGCTAGCGGGGTCCTACGAGCAGTACTTC; CDR3 protein: CASSLERLAGSYEQYF
V gene: TRBV9; clone size: -; J gene: TRBJ2-7; D gene: -; CDR3 DNA: TGTGCCAGCAGCGTAACCGGGGAAGGGTCTTACGAGCAGTACTTC; CDR3 protein: CASSVTGEGSYEQYF
V gene: TRBV28; clone size: -; J gene: TRBJ1-2; D gene: -; CDR3 DNA: TGTGCCAGCAGAACGGGACGGGTGGGAGGCTACACCTTC; CDR3 protein: CASRTGRVGGYTF
V gene: TRBV15; clone size: -; J gene: TRBJ2-1; D gene: TRBD2; CDR3 DNA: TGTGCCACCAGCAGAGAAGGGACTAGCCTAGGCAATGAGCAGTTCTTC; CDR3 protein: CATSREGTSLGNEQFF
V gene: TRBV18; clone size: -; J gene: TRBJ2-7; D gene: TRBD2; CDR3 DNA: TGTGCCAGCTCAATGGGGACTAGTGGGAGTATGTACGAGCAGTACTTC; CDR3 protein: CASSMGTSGSMYEQYF
V gene: TRBV2; clone size: -; J gene: TRBJ1-5; D gene: -; CDR3 DNA: TGTGCCAGTTTAGGGGGAATCCCCAATCAGCCCCAGCATTTT; CDR3 protein: CASLGGIPNQPQHF
V gene: TRBV7-3; clone size: -; J gene: TRBJ2-3; D gene: -; CDR3 DNA: TGTGCCAGCAGCCCAAGGTACTCCAGCACAGATACGCAGTATTTT; CDR3 protein: CASSPRYSSTDTQYF
V gene: TRBV5-1; clone size: few; J gene: TRBJ2-1; D gene: TRBD2; CDR3 DNA: TGCGCCAGCAGCCCCGGGACTAGCGGATTATACAATGAGCAGTTCTTC; CDR3 protein: CASSPGTSGLYNEQFF
V gene: TRBV6-1; clone size: once; J gene: TRBJ1-1; D gene: TRBD1; CDR3 DNA: TGTGCCAGCAGCCGAAAGACAGGGGCGGGAACTGAAGCTTTCTTT; CDR3 protein: CASSRKTGAGTEAFF
V gene: TRBV27; clone size: -; J gene: TRBJ2-1; D gene: -; CDR3 DNA: TGTGCCAGCAGTTTAACACGCAATGAGCAGTTCTTC; CDR3 protein: CASSLTRNEQFF
V gene: TRBV7-3; clone size: -; J gene: TRBJ2-1; D gene: -; CDR3 DNA: TGTGCCAGCAGCTTAGTCGGCGGTTCTGAGGCCCATGAGCAGTTCTTC; CDR3 protein: CASSLVGGSEAHEQFF
V gene: TRBV5-1; clone size: -; J gene: TRBJ1-1; D gene: -; CDR3 DNA: TGCGCCACCAACGTTACAGGGTGTCGTTCGAACACTGAAGCTTTCTTT; CDR3 protein: CATNVTGCRSNTEAFF
V gene: TRBV27; clone size: -; J gene: TRBJ2-2; D gene: TRBD1; CDR3 DNA: TGTGCCAGCACCCGGGACAGGATCTACCAGAACACCGGGGAGCTGTTTTTT; CDR3 protein: CASTRDRIYQNTGELFF
V gene: TRBV19; clone size: -; J gene: TRBJ2-7; D gene: TRBD2; CDR3 DNA: TGTGCCAGTAGTATAAAAGCGGGAGAAAACTACGAGCAGTACTTC; CDR3 protein: CASSIKAGENYEQYF
V gene: TRBV9; clone size: -; J gene: TRBJ2-1; D gene: -; CDR3 DNA: TGTGCCAGCAGCGTAGAACAGGTTCAAGATGAGCAGTTCTTC; CDR3 protein: CASSVEQVQDEQFF
V gene: TRBV9; clone size: -; J gene: TRBJ2-1; D gene: TRBD1; CDR3 DNA: TGTGCCAGCAGCGGCTCCCTTCAGGGGGCTATCGATGAGCAGTTCTTC; CDR3 protein: CASSGSLQGAIDEQFF
V gene: TRBV7-2; clone size: -; J gene: TRBJ2-7; D gene: TRBD1; CDR3 DNA: TGTGCCAGCAGGGAGACAGGGGGGAAAAGGGAGCAGTACTTC; CDR3 protein: CASRETGGKREQYF
V gene: TRBV29-1; clone size: once; J gene: TRBJ2-3; D gene: -; CDR3 DNA: TGCAGCGTTGATCTGCGGGGAGGAGATACGCAGTATTTT; CDR3 protein: CSVDLRGGDTQYF
V gene: TRBV5-1; clone size: -; J gene: TRBJ1-6; D gene: TRBD1; CDR3 DNA: TGCGCCAGCAGCTTGGGGGACAGCAATAATTCACCCCTCCACTTT; CDR3 protein: CASSLGDSNNSPLHF